The 12 T cell receptor beta chains below all came from one sample that was sequenced in a study of OX40 agonist ivuxolimab in advanced cancers. Libraries came from the immunoSEQ multiplex PCR assay. TCRdb's version of the immuneACCESS table is confined to in-frame rearrangements and falls short of the full clone set. An unresolved V gene accounts for under half of the shortfall where checked; the remainder is of unknown origin. This sample is represented by nearly 70,000 clones; more than 80% of them were singletons. The ten most abundant clones make up about 8.2% of the sample. This specimen consisted of CD4+ or CD8+ T cells sorted from blood, obtained in a trial of the OX40 agonist ivuxolimab. The source of these receptors is an adult with an advanced solid tumor such as melanoma, head and neck, liver or kidney cancer.

The chain is built from TRBV27 and TRBJ1-5; 10 nucleotides align to TRBD1. Losses at the gene ends were 6 bases for V and 1 base for J; bases not matched to a gene: 9. The CDR3 contains 17 residues. The V gene's germline CDR1 is MNHEY and CDR2 SMNVEV (reference sequence). Written as DNA, the CDR3 is TGTGCCAGCAGGGGGACAGGGGCGACTTGGAGCAATCAGCCCCAGCATTTT. Its translation is CASRGTGATWSNQPQHF.

Only a few counts were recorded for this clone. The genes are TRBV6-1 and TRBJ1-2, with no clear D. V lost 2 bases and J 2 bases, leaving 15 bases between the germline ends. This CDR3 comprises 16 residues. CDR1 is MNHNS, CDR2 SASEGT, per germline. CDR3 sequence reads: CASSENWGGVNYGYTF. For the CDR3, the DNA is TGTGCCAGCAGTGAAAATTGGGGTGGAGTGAACTATGGCTACACCTTC.

The chain couples TRBV5-1 to TRBJ2-3, with D hard to call. The CDR3 sequence is 14 residues long. The germline gives CDR1 SGHRS, CDR2 YFSETQ. V was clipped by 0 bases and J by 2 bases, with 7 bases between them. The CDR3 reads CASSLEQFTDTQYF. The DNA for the CDR3 is TGCGCCAGCAGCTTGGAACAATTCACAGATACGCAGTATTTT.

V is TRBV11-3 and J is TRBJ2-7; D tentatively reads TRBD1 or TRBD2 (5 bases each). V gave up 5 bases and J gave up 6 bases, with 17 bases separating them. Looked up from germline, CDR1 is SGHNT and CDR2 is YENEEA. The CDR3 runs to 14 residues. The CDR3 DNA sequence: TGTGCCAGCAGCCCCCAGACAGTACTAGGCGAGCAGTACTTC. Residues: CASSPQTVLGEQYF.

This chain uses TRBV28 with TRBJ1-1; tentative D call: TRBD1 (6 bases). The length of the CDR3 is 14 residues. V lost 11 bases, J lost 3 bases, and 19 bases lay in between. The germline CDR1 and CDR2 sequences are MDHEN and SYDVKM. The CDR3 DNA sequence: TGTGCCTCCTACCCGACATACAGGGACACTGAAGCTTTCTTT. This encodes CASYPTYRDTEAFF.

This chain joins TRBV29-1 and TRBJ1-1; D ambiguous. V dropped 4 bases and J dropped 1 base, with 13 bases sitting between them. CDR1 is SQVTM and CDR2 is ANQGSEA in the germline V gene. CDR3 length: 14 amino acids. The CDR3 nucleotides read TGCAGCGTTGTTGGACCGCCGCCGAACACTGAAGCTTTCTTT. The encoded protein is CSVVGPPPNTEAFF. Using reference TRBV29-1 and TRBJ1-1 for the parts outside the CDR3, the full variable domain is SAVISQKPSRDICQRGTSLTIQCQVDSQVTMMFWYRQQPGQSLTLIATANQGSEATYESGFVIDKFPISRPNLTFSTLTVSNMSPEDSSIYLCSVVGPPPNTEAFFGQGTRLTVV.

The CDR3 loop is CASSREVNYGYTF. DNA of the CDR3: TGTGCCAGCTCGAGGGAGGTGAACTATGGCTACACCTTC. The chain uses TRBV2 and TRBJ1-2; D remains unclear. Germline values: CDR1 SNHLY, CDR2 FYNNEI. This CDR3 is 13 amino acids long. Trimming removed 8 bases from V and 2 bases from J, with 12 bases in between.

The chain combines TRBV6-1 with TRBJ2-2; 7 nucleotides align to TRBD2. Germline trimming cut 7 bases from V and 4 bases from J; bases unmatched to any gene: 9. Germline CDR1 and CDR2: MNHNS and SASEGT. This CDR3 is built from 15 residues. In DNA form, the CDR3 reads TGTGCCAGCACCGTTAGCGGGCCCTTCACCGGGGAGCTGTTTTTT. This codes for CASTVSGPFTGELFF.

The rearrangement uses TRBV21-1 and TRBJ2-7; the D call of TRBD2 is as the table states it, not checked on the DNA. TRBV21-1 is deemed a pseudogene. This CDR3 region has 15 residues. The CDR3 loop is CASTQTSGGTYEQYF. For the CDR3, the DNA is TGTGCCAGCACCCAGACTAGCGGGGGGACTTACGAGCAGTACTTC.

The chain couples TRBV19 to TRBJ2-7; possibly TRBD2 for D (6 bases). This CDR3 comprises 16 residues. V dropped 6 bases and J dropped 5 bases, with 23 bases sitting between them. The V gene's germline CDR1 is LNHDA and CDR2 SQIVND (reference sequence). The CDR3 DNA follows: TGTGCCAGTAGCAGATCACCCGGGACTCCCAGGGACGAGCAGTACTTC. Translated: CASSRSPGTPRDEQYF. The full variable domain, completed using reference TRBV19 and TRBJ2-7, is DGGITQSPKYLFRKEGQNVTLSCEQNLNHDAMYWYRQDPGQGLRLIYYSQIVNDFQKGDIAEGYSVSREKKESFPLTVTSAQKNPTAFYLCASSRSPGTPRDEQYFGPGTRLTVT.

The chain combines TRBV5-1 with TRBJ1-2, with 8 bases identical to TRBD1. Trimming at V came to 2 bases and at J to 3 bases, leaving 6 bases not matched to a gene. Looked up from germline, CDR1 is SGHRS and CDR2 is YFSETQ. This CDR3 has 15 residues. The CDR3 region has the DNA TGCGCCAGCAGCTTCGAACCGACAGGGGACTATGGCTACACCTTC. Translated, it gives CASSFEPTGDYGYTF.

The CDR3 region has the DNA TGTGCCACCGTTATCGGGGGGACCTCAGATACGCAGTATTTT. It encodes CATVIGGTSDTQYF. V and J are TRBV15 and TRBJ2-3, with 7 bases lining up with TRBD2. The ends lost 8 bases at V and 4 bases at J; junction bases unmatched: 9. CDR1 and CDR2 (germline): LNHNV, YYDKDF (reference sequence). This CDR3 is 14 amino acids long.